Presented here are 25 T cell receptor beta chains from one specimen sequenced in a study of blood T cell repertoires in COVID-19. Sequenced by immunoSEQ multiplex PCR; TCRdb stores in-frame clones only, minus some. This table has around 81,000 clones, approximately 80% appearing once. The sample comprised peripheral blood. The receptors were sampled from a man older than 75 with acute or convalescent COVID-19.

This rearrangement joins TRBV18 to TRBJ2-2; a possible D gene is TRBD2 (5 bases). CDR3 length: 14 amino acids. The germline V gene has CDR1 KGHSH and CDR2 LQKENI. The V end was cut by 8 bases, the J end by 4 bases, with 14 bases between. CDR3 DNA sequence: TGTGCCAGCCTTAGGGAGAAGTCCACCGGGGAGCTGTTTTTT. Its protein is CASLREKSTGELFF. Looking up the rest from reference TRBV18 and TRBJ2-2 gives the full variable domain: NAGVMQNPRHLVRRRGQEARLRCSPMKGHSHVYWYRQLPEEGLKFMVYLQKENIIDESGMPKERFSAEFPKEGPSILRIQQVVRGDSAAYFCASLREKSTGELFFGEGSRLTVL.

The table lists this clone with a few counts. The chain employs TRBV2 and TRBJ1-6; 10 bases map to TRBD1. The CDR3 is made up of 15 amino acids. CDR1 and CDR2 from the germline V gene are SNHLY and FYNNEI. V gave up 6 bases and J gave up 7 bases; unmatched junction bases: 6. The chain's CDR3 is CASRTWTGGNSPLHF. The CDR3, as DNA: TGTGCCAGCAGGACCTGGACAGGGGGGAATTCACCCCTCCACTTT. The full variable domain, completed using reference TRBV2 and TRBJ1-6, is EPEVTQTPSHQVTQMGQEVILRCVPISNHLYFYWYRQILGQKVEFLVSFYNNEISEKSEIFDDQFSVERPDGSNFTLKIRSTKLEDSAMYFCASRTWTGGNSPLHFGNGTRLTVT.

V usage is TRBV6-2 or TRBV6-3 and J usage is TRBJ2-7, with D possibly TRBD2 on 5 matching bases. CDR3 length: 13 residues. Germline CDR1 is MNHEY and CDR2 is SVGEGT. Trimming cost V 5 bases and J 0 bases, with 8 bases left between them. Here the CDR3 reads CASSGSPSYEQYF. Written as DNA, the CDR3 is TGTGCCAGCAGTGGGAGCCCCTCCTACGAGCAGTACTTC.

This rearrangement joins TRBV5-4 to TRBJ2-1, with a tentative D call TRBD2 (6 bases). This CDR3 region has 12 residues. In germline, CDR1 is SGHNT, CDR2 YYREEE (reference sequence). This chain's CDR3 is CASAREFKEQFF. CDR3 coding DNA: TGTGCGTCGGCCCGGGAGTTCAAAGAGCAGTTCTTC.

The chain couples TRBV6-2 or TRBV6-3 to TRBJ1-2, with TRBD1 matching over 7 bases. Looked up from germline, CDR1 is MNHEY and CDR2 is SVGEGT. The CDR3 is 14 amino acids. With 4 bases clipped from V and 3 bases from J, the junction kept 5 bases outside the gene matches. Here the CDR3 reads CASSSRQGHYGYTF. CDR3 DNA: TGTGCCAGCAGTTCTCGACAGGGACACTATGGCTACACCTTC.

Ten or more counts support this clone. The rearrangement links TRBV7-9 to TRBJ2-7, with D possibly TRBD1 on 6 matching bases. Per the germline V gene, CDR1 is SEHNR and CDR2 is FQNEAQ (reference sequence). The CDR3 is 12 residues long. The ends were cut back, 11 bases at V and 2 bases at J, with 13 bases in the middle. This CDR3 is CALTDSTYEQYF. CDR3 bases: TGTGCCCTAACGGACAGTACCTACGAGCAGTACTTC. Using reference TRBV7-9 and TRBJ2-7 for the parts outside the CDR3, the full variable domain is DTGVSQNPRHKITKRGQNVTFRCDPISEHNRLYWYRQTLGQGPEFLTYFQNEAQLEKSRLLSDRFSAERPKGSFSTLEIQRTEQGDSAMYLCALTDSTYEQYFGPGTRLTVT.

The rearrangement joins TRBV9 to TRBJ1-6; TRBD1 might be the D (5 bases). The germline V gene has CDR1 SGDLS and CDR2 YYNGEE. V was cut by 0 bases and J by 7 bases, with 8 bases left in between. The CDR3 has 14 amino acids. The CDR3 is CASSVERDNSPLHF. The CDR3 DNA is TGTGCCAGCAGCGTAGAGCGGGACAATTCACCCCTCCACTTT.

The chain's CDR3 is CASSGRQGSEKLFF. DNA of the CDR3: TGCGCCAGCAGCGGAAGACAGGGATCTGAAAAACTGTTTTTT. The chain combines TRBV4-3 with TRBJ1-4, with 7 bases identical to TRBD1. CDR3 length: 14 amino acids. J was trimmed by 7 bases and V by 5 bases; bases with no gene match: 7. Looked up from germline, CDR1 is LGHNA and CDR2 is YSLEER.

This chain links TRBV19 with TRBJ2-3, with TRBD2 matching 7 bases. Germline CDR1 and CDR2: LNHDA and SQIVND (reference sequence). The CDR3 has 18 amino acids. With V trimmed by 2 bases and J by 2 bases, 13 bases remained unmatched. CDR3 residues: CASSISPRGRGDTDTQYF. Here the CDR3 DNA reads TGTGCCAGTAGTATATCCCCCCGCGGGAGAGGGGACACAGATACGCAGTATTTT.

The CDR3 coding sequence is TGTGCCTGGACCAGACAGATTCTGATAGGTACTGAAGCTTTCTTT. Encoded protein: CAWTRQILIGTEAFF. The chain links TRBV30 to TRBJ1-1; D is possibly TRBD1 (5 bases). The germline V and J ends were trimmed by 4 bases and 5 bases, with 20 bases remaining between them. The CDR3 sequence is 15 residues long. Germline assignment: CDR1 GTSNPN and CDR2 SVGIG (reference sequence).

The chain carries TRBV2 and TRBJ2-7; tentatively, D is TRBD1 (6 bases). Trimming took off 6 bases at V and 2 bases at J, with 11 bases between the two ends. The CDR3 runs to 13 residues. In germline, CDR1 is SNHLY, CDR2 FYNNEI. DNA of the CDR3: TGTGCCAGCAGAGGACAGATAGCCTACGAGCAGTACTTC. Its protein is CASRGQIAYEQYF. The full variable domain, with the rest looked up from reference TRBV2 and TRBJ2-7, is EPEVTQTPSHQVTQMGQEVILRCVPISNHLYFYWYRQILGQKVEFLVSFYNNEISEKSEIFDDQFSVERPDGSNFTLKIRSTKLEDSAMYFCASRGQIAYEQYFGPGTRLTVT.

This sequence joins TRBV28 and TRBJ1-3; D is undetermined. Deletions cut 3 bases from V and 2 bases from J, with 8 bases between. The CDR3 consists of 14 residues. In germline, CDR1 is MDHEN, CDR2 SYDVKM. The CDR3 coding sequence is TGTGCCAGCAGTTTTCGGAGAACTGGAAACACCATATATTTT. It encodes CASSFRRTGNTIYF.

This clone occurred a few times. The chain uses TRBV7-6 and TRBJ2-1; D is perhaps TRBD2 (6 bases). The CDR3 runs 17 residues. V lost 1 base and J 7 bases, leaving 20 bases between the germline ends. Germline lookup yields CDR1 SGHVS and CDR2 FNYEAQ. CDR3 coding DNA: TGTGCCAGCAGCTTAGGGGCTAGGCGGGGTAGTGTGAATGAGCAGTTCTTC. It specifies CASSLGARRGSVNEQFF.

The rearrangement links TRBV11-2 to TRBJ2-6, with D uncertain. The CDR3 has 15 residues. V shed 4 bases and J shed 4 bases, with 11 bases lying between them. In germline, CDR1 is SGHAT, CDR2 FQNNGV. In DNA, the CDR3 is TGTGCCAGCAGCTCCATAGCCTCAGGGGCCAACGTCCTGACTTTC. Encoded protein: CASSSIASGANVLTF. Filled out from reference TRBV11-2 and TRBJ2-6, the complete variable domain reads EAGVAQSPRYKIIEKRQSVAFWCNPISGHATLYWYQQILGQGPKLLIQFQNNGVVDDSQLPKDRFSAERLKGVDSTLKIQPAKLEDSAVYLCASSSIASGANVLTFGAGSRLTVL.

The chain links TRBV28 to TRBJ2-7; 7 positions agree with TRBD2. V lost 6 bases, J lost 7 bases, and 12 bases stayed unmatched. CDR1 is MDHEN, CDR2 SYDVKM, per germline. The CDR3 runs 14 residues. In nucleotides, the CDR3 is TGTGCCAGCAGGATTGGGGGAGGGCCGAGGGAGCAGTACTTC. Encoded protein: CASRIGGGPREQYF.

The rearrangement uses TRBV6-5 and TRBJ2-1, with a weak D call TRBD2 (6 bases). CDR3 length equals 14 residues. The V gene's germline CDR1 is MNHEY and CDR2 SVGAGI. V lost 0 bases, J lost 7 bases, and 10 bases lay in between. Here the CDR3 reads CASSYSGGLNEQFF. In DNA form, the CDR3 reads TGTGCCAGCAGTTACTCGGGGGGACTTAATGAGCAGTTCTTC.

The chain has TRBV19 and TRBJ1-5; TRBD1 aligns across 8 bases. The CDR3 is 14 amino acids. In germline, CDR1 is LNHDA, CDR2 SQIVND (reference sequence). Trimming at V came to 6 bases and at J to 7 bases, leaving 8 bases not matched to a gene. The CDR3 DNA reads TGTGCCAGTAGCCTACCAGGGGGCTTCCAGCCCCAGCATTTT. Its translation: CASSLPGGFQPQHF.

V gene TRBV7-2 combines with J gene TRBJ1-5; D perhaps matches TRBD1 (6 bases). This CDR3 spans 15 amino acids. V lost 2 bases, J lost 1 base, and 9 bases lay in between. The germline V gene has CDR1 SGHTA and CDR2 FQGNSA. CDR3 sequence reads: CASSLQGTSNQPQHF. CDR3 bases: TGTGCCAGCAGCTTACAGGGGACGAGCAATCAGCCCCAGCATTTT. The full variable domain, in which reference TRBV7-2 and TRBJ1-5 provide the parts outside the CDR3, is GAGVSQSPSNKVTEKGKDVELRCDPISGHTALYWYRQSLGQGLEFLIYFQGNSAPDKSGLPSDRFSAERTGGSVSTLTIQRTQQEDSAVYLCASSLQGTSNQPQHFGDGTRLSIL.

CDR3 sequence: CASSFGTGGQPQHF. The CDR3 DNA sequence: TGTGCCAGCAGCTTTGGGACAGGGGGTCAGCCCCAGCATTTT. This sequence joins TRBV11-2 and TRBJ1-5, with 11 positions matching TRBD1. Trimming cost V 3 bases and J 6 bases; bases outside gene matches: 1. CDR3 size: 14 residues. CDR1 and CDR2 from the germline V gene are SGHAT and FQNNGV.

The chain uses TRBV19 and TRBJ1-5; D unresolved. The CDR3 extends over 13 amino acids. Trimming shortened V by 2 bases and J by 12 bases, and 14 bases separated the two germline ends. CDR1 LNHDA and CDR2 SQIVND come from the germline V gene (reference sequence). The CDR3 bases are TGTGCCAGTAGTATACCAACCGCTAGATACCAGCATTTT. Translating gives CASSIPTARYQHF.

This clone showed up just once. The chain combines TRBV18 with TRBJ1-5; D is unclear. Germline V gives CDR1 KGHSH, CDR2 LQKENI. Trimming removed 3 bases from V and 3 bases from J, with 12 bases in between. The CDR3 loop spans 15 amino acids. The DNA of the CDR3 is TGTGCCAGCTCACCCGCCGTGGCCGCCAATCAGCCCCAGCATTTT. The encoded protein is CASSPAVAANQPQHF. Drawing the rest from reference TRBV18 and TRBJ1-5, the complete variable domain is NAGVMQNPRHLVRRRGQEARLRCSPMKGHSHVYWYRQLPEEGLKFMVYLQKENIIDESGMPKERFSAEFPKEGPSILRIQQVVRGDSAAYFCASSPAVAANQPQHFGDGTRLSIL.

The genes are TRBV15 and TRBJ1-4; no clear D. Trimming took off 0 bases at V and 2 bases at J, with 7 bases between the two ends. Per the germline V gene, CDR1 is LNHNV and CDR2 is YYDKDF (reference sequence). The CDR3 has 15 residues. The CDR3 loop is CATSRDLGTNEKLFF. The CDR3 DNA reads TGTGCCACCAGCAGAGATCTAGGTACTAATGAAAAACTGTTTTTT.

The V and J genes are TRBV11-1 and TRBJ2-1, with D maybe TRBD1 (6 bases). Between the trimmed V and J ends, which lost 3 bases and 0 bases, there was a span of 9 bases. The CDR3 contains 15 residues. The V gene's germline CDR1 is SGHAT and CDR2 FQDESV (reference sequence). CDR3 region: CASSFGQSSYNEQFF. CDR3 in DNA: TGTGCCAGCAGCTTTGGACAGAGCTCCTACAATGAGCAGTTCTTC.

V is TRBV4-3 and J is TRBJ1-3, with D perhaps matching TRBD1 (6 bases). Germline CDR1 LGHNA, CDR2 YSLEER. The CDR3 spans 15 residues. Trimming cost V 2 bases and J 2 bases, with 10 bases left between them. This CDR3 reads CASSQTTGTGNTIYF. The CDR3 coding sequence is TGCGCCAGCAGCCAAACTACAGGGACTGGAAACACCATATATTTT.

This clone was detected once. The rearrangement links TRBV15 to TRBJ2-1; 10 bases are a match to TRBD2. The CDR3 is 15 amino acids. V lost 3 bases to trimming and J lost 8 bases; unmatched junction nucleotides: 7. Germline lookup yields CDR1 LNHNV and CDR2 YYDKDF (reference sequence). The CDR3 DNA reads as TGTGCCACCAGCAGTTGGAGCGGGGGGGCGTATGAGCAGTTCTTC. Protein product: CATSSWSGGAYEQFF.